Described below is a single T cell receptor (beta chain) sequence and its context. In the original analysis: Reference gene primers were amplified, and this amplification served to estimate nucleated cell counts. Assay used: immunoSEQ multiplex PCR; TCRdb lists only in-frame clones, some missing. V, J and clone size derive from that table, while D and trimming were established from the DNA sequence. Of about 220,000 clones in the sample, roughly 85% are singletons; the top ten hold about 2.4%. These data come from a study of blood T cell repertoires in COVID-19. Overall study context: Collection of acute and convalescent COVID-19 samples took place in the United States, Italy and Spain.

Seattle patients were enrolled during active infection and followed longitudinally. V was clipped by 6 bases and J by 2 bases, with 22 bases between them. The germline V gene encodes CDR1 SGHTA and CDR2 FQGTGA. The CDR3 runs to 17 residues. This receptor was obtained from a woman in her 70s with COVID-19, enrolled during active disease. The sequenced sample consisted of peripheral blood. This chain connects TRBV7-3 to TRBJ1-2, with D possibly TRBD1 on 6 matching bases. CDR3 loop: CASSLNSPGAGNYGYTF. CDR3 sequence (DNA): TGTGCCAGCAGTCTCAACTCCCCAGGGGCTGGGAACTATGGCTACACCTTC.